This TCR beta chain derives from a study of T cells after yellow fever vaccination. At the level of the study: When fractions had low cell numbers, they were prepared with SMART-Seq v4 Ultra Low Input. Study results and caveats: Most primary-vaccination clones recurred post-booster (just under 98% CD4, roughly 91% CD8). Weaker, the secondary response had a peak occurring faster, on day 5 versus 15.

The CDR3 is made up of 13 amino acids. Trimming pared 8 bases from V and 7 bases from J, leaving 15 bases between. CDR1 and CDR2 (germline): SNHLY, FYNNEI. Universal primer sites and UMIs were introduced during 5'RACE template-switching synthesis of TCR cDNA. TCRdb re-called the 5' RACE reads with MiXCR, one entry per CDR3 protein. The sample comprises about 340,000 distinct CDR3 sequences, about 12% of which are singletons, and approximately 3.4% rests with the top ten. As for this clonotype: Its antigen is undetermined.

The chain joins TRBV2 to TRBJ1-5, with D hard to call. The sequence was collected from a man aged 18-30 years who received the YFV17D yellow fever vaccine. This specimen consisted of CD4+ T cells sorted from PBMCs, obtained 15 days after the yellow fever booster vaccination. CDR3 region: CASGQGMDQPQHF. The DNA of the CDR3 is TGTGCCAGCGGGCAAGGGATGGACCAGCCCCAGCATTTT.